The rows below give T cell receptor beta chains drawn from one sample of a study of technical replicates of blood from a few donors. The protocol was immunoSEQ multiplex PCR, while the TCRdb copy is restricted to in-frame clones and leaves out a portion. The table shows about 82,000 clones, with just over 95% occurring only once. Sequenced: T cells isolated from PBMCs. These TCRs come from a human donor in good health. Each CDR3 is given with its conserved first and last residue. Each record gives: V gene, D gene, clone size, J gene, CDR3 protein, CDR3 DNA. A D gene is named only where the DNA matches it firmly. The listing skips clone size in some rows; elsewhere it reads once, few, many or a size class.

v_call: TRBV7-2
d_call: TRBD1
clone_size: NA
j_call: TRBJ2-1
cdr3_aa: CASSLGTGKRDEQFF
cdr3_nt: TGTGCCAGCAGCTTGGGGACAGGTAAGAGGGATGAGCAGTTCTTC

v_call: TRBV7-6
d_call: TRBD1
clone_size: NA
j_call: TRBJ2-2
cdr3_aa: CASSSQGTGNTGELFF
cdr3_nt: TGTGCCAGCAGCTCCCAGGGGACAGGGAACACCGGGGAGCTGTTTTTT

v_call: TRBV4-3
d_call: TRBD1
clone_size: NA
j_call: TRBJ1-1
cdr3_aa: CASSPGTGGTEAFF
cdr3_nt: TGCGCCAGCAGCCCCGGAACAGGGGGCACTGAAGCTTTCTTT

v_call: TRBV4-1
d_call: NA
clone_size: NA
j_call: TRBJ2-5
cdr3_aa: CASSQTNQETQYF
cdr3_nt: TGCGCCAGCAGCCAAACAAACCAAGAGACCCAGTACTTC

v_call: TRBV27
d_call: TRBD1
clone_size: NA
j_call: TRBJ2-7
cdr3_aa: CASSLLRTGYEQYF
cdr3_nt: TGTGCCAGCAGTTTACTACGGACAGGCTACGAGCAGTACTTC

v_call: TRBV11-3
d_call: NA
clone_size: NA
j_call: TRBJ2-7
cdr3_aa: CASSLLYEQYF
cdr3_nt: TGTGCCAGCAGCTTACTTTACGAGCAGTACTTC

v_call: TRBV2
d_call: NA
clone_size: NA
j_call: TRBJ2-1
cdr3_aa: CASRDYHNEQFF
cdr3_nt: TGTGCCAGCAGGGACTATCACAATGAGCAGTTCTTC

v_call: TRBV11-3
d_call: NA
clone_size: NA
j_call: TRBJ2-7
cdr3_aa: CASSLDRGEQYF
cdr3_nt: TGTGCCAGCAGCTTAGACAGGGGCGAGCAGTACTTC

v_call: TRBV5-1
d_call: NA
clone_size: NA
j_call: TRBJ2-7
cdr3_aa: CASSLNWEQYF
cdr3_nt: TGCGCCAGCAGCTTGAACTGGGAGCAGTACTTC

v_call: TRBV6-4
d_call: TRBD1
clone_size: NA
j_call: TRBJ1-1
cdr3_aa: CASSMDRSYREAFF
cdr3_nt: TGTGCCAGCAGCATGGACAGGTCCTACCGGGAAGCTTTCTTT

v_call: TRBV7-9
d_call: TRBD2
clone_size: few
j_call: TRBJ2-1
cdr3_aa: CASSPPSGLGNEQFF
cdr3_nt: TGTGCCAGCAGCCCGCCTAGCGGGCTCGGGAATGAGCAGTTCTTC

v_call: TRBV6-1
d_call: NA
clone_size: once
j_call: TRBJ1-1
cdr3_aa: CATKRQERGLAFF
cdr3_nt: TGTGCCACTAAGCGACAGGAGCGTGGGTTAGCTTTCTTT

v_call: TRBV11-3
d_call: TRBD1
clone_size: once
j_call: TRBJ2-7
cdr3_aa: CASSLGDRDYEQYF
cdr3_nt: TGTGCCAGCAGCTTAGGGGACAGGGATTACGAGCAGTACTTC

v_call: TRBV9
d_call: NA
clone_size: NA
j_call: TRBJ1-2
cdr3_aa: CASSNGGGAHGYTF
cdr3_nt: TGTGCCAGCAGCAACGGCGGGGGCGCCCATGGCTACACCTTC

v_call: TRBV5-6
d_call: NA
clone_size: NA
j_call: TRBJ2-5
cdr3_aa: CASSGLIQETQYF
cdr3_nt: TGTGCCAGCAGCGGGCTGATCCAAGAGACCCAGTACTTC

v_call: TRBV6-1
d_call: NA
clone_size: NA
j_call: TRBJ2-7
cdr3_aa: CASRAAYEQYF
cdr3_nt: TGTGCCAGCAGGGCAGCCTACGAGCAGTACTTC

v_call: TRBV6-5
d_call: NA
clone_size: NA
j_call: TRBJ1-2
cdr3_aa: CASSYSEGIVYGYTF
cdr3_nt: TGTGCCAGCAGTTACTCAGAGGGTATTGTTTATGGCTACACCTTC

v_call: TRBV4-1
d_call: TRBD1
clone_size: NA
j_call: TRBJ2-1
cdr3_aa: CASSRGQAYNEQFF
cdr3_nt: TGCGCCAGCAGCCGGGGACAGGCCTACAATGAGCAGTTCTTC

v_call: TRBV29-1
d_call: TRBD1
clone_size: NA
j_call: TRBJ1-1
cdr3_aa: CSVTTTGGEGAFF
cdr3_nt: TGCAGCGTTACTACGACAGGGGGCGAGGGGGCTTTCTTT

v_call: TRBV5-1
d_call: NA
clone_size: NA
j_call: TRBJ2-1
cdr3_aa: CASSPLTATTEQFF
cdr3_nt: TGCGCCAGCAGCCCGTTGACTGCTACCACTGAGCAGTTCTTC

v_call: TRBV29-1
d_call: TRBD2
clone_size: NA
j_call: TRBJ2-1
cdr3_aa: CSVEEAGGYNEQFF
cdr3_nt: TGCAGCGTTGAAGAAGCGGGAGGGTACAATGAGCAGTTCTTC

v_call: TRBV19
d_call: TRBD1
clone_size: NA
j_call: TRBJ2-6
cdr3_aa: CASSIAGTGLLSGANVLTF
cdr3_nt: TGTGCCAGTAGTATAGCTGGGACAGGACTTCTCTCTGGGGCCAACGTCCTGACTTTC

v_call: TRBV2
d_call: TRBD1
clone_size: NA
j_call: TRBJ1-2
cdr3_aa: CASTRQGYGYTF
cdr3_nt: TGTGCCAGCACCCGACAGGGCTATGGCTACACCTTC

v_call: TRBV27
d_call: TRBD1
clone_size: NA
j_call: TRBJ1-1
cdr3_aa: CASSLQGGVTEAFF
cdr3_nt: TGTGCCAGCAGTCTACAGGGGGGTGTCACTGAAGCTTTCTTT

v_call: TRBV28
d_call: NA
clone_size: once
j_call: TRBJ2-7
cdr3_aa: CASREVGFGSTYEQYF
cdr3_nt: TGTGCCAGCAGGGAGGTGGGGTTTGGGTCTACCTACGAGCAGTACTTC

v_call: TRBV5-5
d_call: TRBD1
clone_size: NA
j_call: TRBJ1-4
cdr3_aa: CASSLRTGDEKLFF
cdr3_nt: TGTGCCAGCAGCCTCAGGACAGGGGACGAAAAACTGTTTTTT

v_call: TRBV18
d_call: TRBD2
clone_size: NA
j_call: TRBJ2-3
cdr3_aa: CASGLAGTTDTQYF
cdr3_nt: TGTGCCAGCGGACTAGCGGGGACCACAGATACGCAGTATTTT

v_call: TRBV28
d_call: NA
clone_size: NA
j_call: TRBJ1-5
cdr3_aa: CASSLNTDSQPQHF
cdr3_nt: TGTGCCAGCAGTTTAAATACAGACAGTCAGCCCCAGCATTTT

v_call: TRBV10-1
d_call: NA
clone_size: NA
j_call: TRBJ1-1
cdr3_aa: CASSEVSQNMNTEAFF
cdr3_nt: TGCGCCAGCAGTGAGGTTAGCCAGAACATGAACACTGAAGCTTTCTTT

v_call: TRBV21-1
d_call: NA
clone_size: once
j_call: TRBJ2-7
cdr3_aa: CASSKARGTTYEQYF
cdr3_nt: TGTGCCAGCAGCAAAGCTAGGGGCACCACCTACGAGCAGTACTTC

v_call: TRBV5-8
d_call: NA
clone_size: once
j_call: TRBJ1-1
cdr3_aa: CASSLTEAFF
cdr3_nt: TGTGCCAGCAGCTTGACAGAAGCTTTCTTT

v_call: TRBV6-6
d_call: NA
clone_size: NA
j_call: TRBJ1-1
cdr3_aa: CASSYKRRDTEAFF
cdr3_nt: TGTGCCAGCAGTTATAAGCGGAGGGACACTGAAGCTTTCTTT

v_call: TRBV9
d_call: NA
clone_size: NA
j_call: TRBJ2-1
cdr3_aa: CASSPLEYAYNEQFF
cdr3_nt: TGTGCCAGCAGCCCTCTTGAGTACGCCTACAATGAGCAGTTCTTC

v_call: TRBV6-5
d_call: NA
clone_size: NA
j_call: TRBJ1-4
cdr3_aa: CASSYSITPSGGGLFF
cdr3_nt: TGTGCCAGCAGTTACTCGATAACCCCCTCTGGGGGCGGACTGTTTTTT

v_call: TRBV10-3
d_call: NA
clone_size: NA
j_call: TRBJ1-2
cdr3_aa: CAIRIGLNYGYTF
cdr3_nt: TGTGCCATCAGGATCGGACTTAACTATGGCTACACCTTC

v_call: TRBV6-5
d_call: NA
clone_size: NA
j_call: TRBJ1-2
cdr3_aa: CASSSRGGANYGYTF
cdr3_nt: TGTGCCAGCAGTTCCCGGGGGGGCGCAAACTATGGCTACACCTTC

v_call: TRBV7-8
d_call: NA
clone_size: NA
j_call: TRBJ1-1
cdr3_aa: CASSSQGWDTEAFF
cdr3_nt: TGTGCCAGCAGCTCTCAGGGATGGGACACTGAAGCTTTCTTT

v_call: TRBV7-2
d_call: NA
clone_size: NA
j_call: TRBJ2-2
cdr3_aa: CASSLALLNTGELFF
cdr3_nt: TGTGCCAGCAGCTTAGCACTACTGAATACCGGGGAGCTGTTTTTT

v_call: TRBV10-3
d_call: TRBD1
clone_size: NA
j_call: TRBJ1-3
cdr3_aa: CAIMTGGSNTIYF
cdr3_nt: TGTGCCATCATGACAGGGGGCTCAAACACCATATATTTT

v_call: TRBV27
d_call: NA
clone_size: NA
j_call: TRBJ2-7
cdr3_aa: CASGGAAYEQYF
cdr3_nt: TGTGCCAGCGGAGGAGCGGCCTACGAGCAGTACTTC

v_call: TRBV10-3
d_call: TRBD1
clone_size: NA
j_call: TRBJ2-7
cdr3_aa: CAISAVGQGAYEQYF
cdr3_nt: TGTGCCATCAGTGCGGTGGGACAGGGGGCCTACGAGCAGTACTTC

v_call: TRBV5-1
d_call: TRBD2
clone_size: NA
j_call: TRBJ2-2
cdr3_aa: CASSLRLAANTGELFF
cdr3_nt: TGCGCCAGCAGCTTGAGGCTAGCGGCGAACACCGGGGAGCTGTTTTTT

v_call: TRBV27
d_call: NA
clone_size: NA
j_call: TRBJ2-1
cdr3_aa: CASVKELGYNEQFF
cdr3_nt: TGTGCCAGCGTGAAGGAGTTGGGCTACAATGAGCAGTTCTTC

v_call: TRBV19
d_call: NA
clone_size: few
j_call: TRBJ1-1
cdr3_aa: CASSAGRVNTEAFF
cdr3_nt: TGTGCCAGTAGTGCAGGGAGGGTGAACACTGAAGCTTTCTTT

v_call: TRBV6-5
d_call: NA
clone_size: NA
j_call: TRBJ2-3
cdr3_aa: CASGEQGTDTQYF
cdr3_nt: TGTGCCAGCGGGGAACAGGGAACAGATACGCAGTATTTT

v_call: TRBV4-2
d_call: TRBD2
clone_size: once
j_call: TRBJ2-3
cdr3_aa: CASGQRTSDTDTQYF
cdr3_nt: TGTGCCAGCGGACAACGGACTAGCGACACAGATACGCAGTATTTT

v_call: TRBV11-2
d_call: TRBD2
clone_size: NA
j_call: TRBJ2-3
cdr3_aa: CASSLDLVLAGAKDTQYF
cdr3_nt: TGTGCCAGCAGCTTAGATTTAGTACTAGCGGGAGCAAAAGATACGCAGTATTTT